This T cell receptor (beta chain) is from a study of OX40 agonist ivuxolimab in advanced cancers. Using immunoSEQ multiplex PCR, the repertoire was profiled, and TCRdb retains in-frame clones only, with some absent. In the table there are tens of thousands of clones, roughly nine tenths of which are singletons. General study results and limits: More expanded clones were found, on average, in CD8+ than in CD4+ T cells. Clones of CD4+ and CD8+ blood T cells grew by week 6 at doses of 0.1 to 3.0 mg/kg.

On this clone: Its antigen is unidentified.

The material was CD4+ or CD8+ T cells sorted from blood, obtained in a trial of the OX40 agonist ivuxolimab. The TCR comes from an adult with an advanced solid tumor such as melanoma, head and neck, liver or kidney cancer.

The chain's CDR3 is CASSATSGEETQYF. CDR3 nucleotides: TGCGCCAGCAGCGCGACTAGCGGGGAAGAGACCCAGTACTTC. This chain connects TRBV5-1 to TRBJ2-5, with TRBD2 identical over 11 bases. The germline V gene encodes CDR1 SGHRS and CDR2 YFSETQ. The CDR3 length is 14 residues. V was clipped by 4 bases and J by 3 bases; unmatched bases: 2.